A single sample gave rise to the 11 T cell receptor beta chains below, sequenced in a study of blood T cell repertoires in COVID-19. Method: immunoSEQ multiplex PCR; TCRdb's copy keeps in-frame clones and lacks some. The sample carries over 15,000 clones, more than 85% recorded once. Sequenced input: peripheral blood. These receptors were taken from a man aged 70-80 years with acute or convalescent COVID-19.

The V call is TRBV5-6, the J call TRBJ2-5; 8 bases are shared with TRBD1. After removal of 1 base from V and 4 bases from J, the junction contained 15 bases not matched to a gene. Germline V gene data show CDR1 as SGHDT and CDR2 as YYEEEE. The CDR3 contains 18 residues. CDR3 in DNA: TGTGCCAGCAGCTTGAGGCAGGGGGCAACATTCTATGGAGAGACCCAGTACTTC. Translated: CASSLRQGATFYGETQYF. Full variable domain (remainder filled in from reference TRBV5-6 and TRBJ2-5): DAGVTQSPTHLIKTRGQQVTLRCSPKSGHDTVSWYQQALGQGPQFIFQYYEEEERQRGNFPDRFSGHQFPNYSSELNVNALLLGDSALYLCASSLRQGATFYGETQYFGPGTRLLVL.

V is TRBV7-2 and J is TRBJ2-5; 9 bases line up with TRBD2. V gave up 5 bases and J gave up 4 bases; unmatched junction bases: 8. The V gene's germline CDR1 is SGHTA and CDR2 FQGNSA. The CDR3 contains 15 residues. CDR3 sequence (DNA): TGTGCCAGCAGCGGTGGACTAGCGACGAGAGAGACCCAGTACTTC. It encodes CASSGGLATRETQYF. Supplemented by reference TRBV7-2 and TRBJ2-5, the full variable domain reads GAGVSQSPSNKVTEKGKDVELRCDPISGHTALYWYRQSLGQGLEFLIYFQGNSAPDKSGLPSDRFSAERTGGSVSTLTIQRTQQEDSAVYLCASSGGLATRETQYFGPGTRLLVL.

J is TRBJ2-5 and V is TRBV9, with TRBD2 matching over 9 bases. This CDR3 region has 15 residues. With 1 base clipped from V and 0 bases from J, the junction kept 1 base outside the gene matches. CDR1 is SGDLS and CDR2 is YYNGEE in the germline V gene. CDR3 DNA: TGTGCCAGCAGCGTACTAGCGGGGTACCAAGAGACCCAGTACTTC. Protein sequence: CASSVLAGYQETQYF.

CDR3 protein: CASSIRTGPNTEAFF. CDR3 sequence (DNA): TGTGCCAGCAGCATACGGACAGGACCGAACACTGAAGCTTTCTTT. The V gene is TRBV21-1, the J gene TRBJ1-1; TRBD1 is taken as the D call from the table, unchecked against the DNA. TRBV21-1 is labeled a pseudogene. CDR3 length: 15 amino acids.

The CDR3 DNA follows: TGTGCCAGCGGGGGGCAACTAGCGGGAACAGATACGCAGTATTTT. Translating it yields CASGGQLAGTDTQYF. V is TRBV2 and J is TRBJ2-3, with 10 bases that match TRBD2. In germline, CDR1 is SNHLY, CDR2 FYNNEI. This CDR3 spans 15 amino acids. V trimming: 8 bases; J trimming: 3 bases; junction bases outside the gene matches: 8.

The chain joins TRBV5-1 to TRBJ1-1, with no clear D. Trimming took off 4 bases at V and 1 base at J, with 8 bases between the two ends. Germline loops: CDR1 SGHRS, CDR2 YFSETQ. CDR3 size: 13 residues. The CDR3 loop is CASSISGNTEAFF. CDR3 DNA sequence: TGCGCCAGCAGCATATCAGGGAACACTGAAGCTTTCTTT.

The genes are TRBV3-1 (or the pseudogene TRBV3-2) and TRBJ1-2, with D perhaps TRBD1 (6 bases). The CDR3 has 15 residues. V dropped 0 bases and J dropped 3 bases, with 11 bases sitting between them. The germline CDR1 and CDR2 sequences are LGHDT and YNNKEL (reference sequence). For the CDR3, the DNA is TGTGCCAGCAGCCAAGAAGGGAGGGGGGACTATGGCTACACCTTC. This encodes CASSQEGRGDYGYTF.

V usage is TRBV10-3 and J usage is TRBJ2-1; 9 bases are a match to TRBD2. The V and J ends lost 4 bases and 8 bases, in that order; junction bases with no gene match: 12. CDR1 is ENHRY, CDR2 SYGVKD, per germline. This CDR3 region has 16 residues. In DNA form, the CDR3 reads TGTGCCATCAGTGGGGGGGTGGCTAGCGGGAAACATGAGCAGTTCTTC. As protein: CAISGGVASGKHEQFF.

This clone was seen just once. The chain uses TRBV11-2 and TRBJ1-2; TRBD1 matches 8 bases. The CDR3 extends over 14 amino acids. The trim removed 6 bases at V and 9 bases at J, leaving 12 bases unmatched. Germline values: CDR1 SGHAT, CDR2 FQNNGV. CDR3 amino acids: CASRPLTGERRYTF. The DNA of the CDR3 is TGTGCCAGCAGGCCTTTGACAGGGGAAAGACGCTACACCTTC.

This chain joins TRBV18 and TRBJ2-7; the match to TRBD1 covers 7 bases. This CDR3 has 14 amino acids. The germline CDR1 and CDR2 sequences are KGHSH and LQKENI. Trimming took 3 bases from V and 1 from J; bases not matched to a gene: 3. The CDR3, as DNA: TGTGCCAGCTCACCGGGGGACAGTTCCTACGAGCAGTACTTC. Protein: CASSPGDSSYEQYF.

V is TRBV9 and J is TRBJ1-5; D is undetermined. There are 13 residues in the CDR3. Between the trimmed V and J ends, which lost 0 bases and 5 bases, there was a span of 6 bases. Germline V lookup: CDR1 SGDLS, CDR2 YYNGEE. CDR3 sequence (DNA): TGTGCCAGCAGCGTAGGGCCAGATCAGCCCCAGCATTTT. Translated: CASSVGPDQPQHF.